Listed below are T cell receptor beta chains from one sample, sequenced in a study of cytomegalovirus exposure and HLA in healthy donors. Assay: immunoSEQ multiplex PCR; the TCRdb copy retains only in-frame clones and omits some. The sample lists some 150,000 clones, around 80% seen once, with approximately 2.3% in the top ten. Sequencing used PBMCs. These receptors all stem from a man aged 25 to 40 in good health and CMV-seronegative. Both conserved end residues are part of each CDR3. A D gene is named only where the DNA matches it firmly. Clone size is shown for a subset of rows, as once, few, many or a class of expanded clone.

CASSSGTGWEDTQYF,TRBD1,TRBJ2-3,TRBV10-1,.
CASSESRERGGNEQFF,TRBD2,TRBJ2-1,TRBV10-2,.
CASRTGTGDTRRGYTF,TRBD1,TRBJ1-2,TRBV19,.
CASSLTGGGNTEAFF,TRBD1,TRBJ1-1,TRBV5-1,few
CASKTPGQIDQPQHF,TRBD1,TRBJ1-5,TRBV28,.
CASSQGRRGVGTDTQYF,TRBD2,TRBJ2-3,TRBV4-1,.
CASSSVVGGAWETQYF,TRBD2,TRBJ2-5,TRBV27,.
CASSWTPTGRGTEAFF,TRBD1,TRBJ1-1,TRBV5-1,once
CASSSDRRNEKLFF,.,TRBJ1-4,TRBV7-2,.
CASSIEAGNLNSPLHF,.,TRBJ1-6,TRBV19,.
CASSSQAPRQYF,.,TRBJ2-5,TRBV28,.
CASNPGHSYQETQYF,.,TRBJ2-5,TRBV6-6,.